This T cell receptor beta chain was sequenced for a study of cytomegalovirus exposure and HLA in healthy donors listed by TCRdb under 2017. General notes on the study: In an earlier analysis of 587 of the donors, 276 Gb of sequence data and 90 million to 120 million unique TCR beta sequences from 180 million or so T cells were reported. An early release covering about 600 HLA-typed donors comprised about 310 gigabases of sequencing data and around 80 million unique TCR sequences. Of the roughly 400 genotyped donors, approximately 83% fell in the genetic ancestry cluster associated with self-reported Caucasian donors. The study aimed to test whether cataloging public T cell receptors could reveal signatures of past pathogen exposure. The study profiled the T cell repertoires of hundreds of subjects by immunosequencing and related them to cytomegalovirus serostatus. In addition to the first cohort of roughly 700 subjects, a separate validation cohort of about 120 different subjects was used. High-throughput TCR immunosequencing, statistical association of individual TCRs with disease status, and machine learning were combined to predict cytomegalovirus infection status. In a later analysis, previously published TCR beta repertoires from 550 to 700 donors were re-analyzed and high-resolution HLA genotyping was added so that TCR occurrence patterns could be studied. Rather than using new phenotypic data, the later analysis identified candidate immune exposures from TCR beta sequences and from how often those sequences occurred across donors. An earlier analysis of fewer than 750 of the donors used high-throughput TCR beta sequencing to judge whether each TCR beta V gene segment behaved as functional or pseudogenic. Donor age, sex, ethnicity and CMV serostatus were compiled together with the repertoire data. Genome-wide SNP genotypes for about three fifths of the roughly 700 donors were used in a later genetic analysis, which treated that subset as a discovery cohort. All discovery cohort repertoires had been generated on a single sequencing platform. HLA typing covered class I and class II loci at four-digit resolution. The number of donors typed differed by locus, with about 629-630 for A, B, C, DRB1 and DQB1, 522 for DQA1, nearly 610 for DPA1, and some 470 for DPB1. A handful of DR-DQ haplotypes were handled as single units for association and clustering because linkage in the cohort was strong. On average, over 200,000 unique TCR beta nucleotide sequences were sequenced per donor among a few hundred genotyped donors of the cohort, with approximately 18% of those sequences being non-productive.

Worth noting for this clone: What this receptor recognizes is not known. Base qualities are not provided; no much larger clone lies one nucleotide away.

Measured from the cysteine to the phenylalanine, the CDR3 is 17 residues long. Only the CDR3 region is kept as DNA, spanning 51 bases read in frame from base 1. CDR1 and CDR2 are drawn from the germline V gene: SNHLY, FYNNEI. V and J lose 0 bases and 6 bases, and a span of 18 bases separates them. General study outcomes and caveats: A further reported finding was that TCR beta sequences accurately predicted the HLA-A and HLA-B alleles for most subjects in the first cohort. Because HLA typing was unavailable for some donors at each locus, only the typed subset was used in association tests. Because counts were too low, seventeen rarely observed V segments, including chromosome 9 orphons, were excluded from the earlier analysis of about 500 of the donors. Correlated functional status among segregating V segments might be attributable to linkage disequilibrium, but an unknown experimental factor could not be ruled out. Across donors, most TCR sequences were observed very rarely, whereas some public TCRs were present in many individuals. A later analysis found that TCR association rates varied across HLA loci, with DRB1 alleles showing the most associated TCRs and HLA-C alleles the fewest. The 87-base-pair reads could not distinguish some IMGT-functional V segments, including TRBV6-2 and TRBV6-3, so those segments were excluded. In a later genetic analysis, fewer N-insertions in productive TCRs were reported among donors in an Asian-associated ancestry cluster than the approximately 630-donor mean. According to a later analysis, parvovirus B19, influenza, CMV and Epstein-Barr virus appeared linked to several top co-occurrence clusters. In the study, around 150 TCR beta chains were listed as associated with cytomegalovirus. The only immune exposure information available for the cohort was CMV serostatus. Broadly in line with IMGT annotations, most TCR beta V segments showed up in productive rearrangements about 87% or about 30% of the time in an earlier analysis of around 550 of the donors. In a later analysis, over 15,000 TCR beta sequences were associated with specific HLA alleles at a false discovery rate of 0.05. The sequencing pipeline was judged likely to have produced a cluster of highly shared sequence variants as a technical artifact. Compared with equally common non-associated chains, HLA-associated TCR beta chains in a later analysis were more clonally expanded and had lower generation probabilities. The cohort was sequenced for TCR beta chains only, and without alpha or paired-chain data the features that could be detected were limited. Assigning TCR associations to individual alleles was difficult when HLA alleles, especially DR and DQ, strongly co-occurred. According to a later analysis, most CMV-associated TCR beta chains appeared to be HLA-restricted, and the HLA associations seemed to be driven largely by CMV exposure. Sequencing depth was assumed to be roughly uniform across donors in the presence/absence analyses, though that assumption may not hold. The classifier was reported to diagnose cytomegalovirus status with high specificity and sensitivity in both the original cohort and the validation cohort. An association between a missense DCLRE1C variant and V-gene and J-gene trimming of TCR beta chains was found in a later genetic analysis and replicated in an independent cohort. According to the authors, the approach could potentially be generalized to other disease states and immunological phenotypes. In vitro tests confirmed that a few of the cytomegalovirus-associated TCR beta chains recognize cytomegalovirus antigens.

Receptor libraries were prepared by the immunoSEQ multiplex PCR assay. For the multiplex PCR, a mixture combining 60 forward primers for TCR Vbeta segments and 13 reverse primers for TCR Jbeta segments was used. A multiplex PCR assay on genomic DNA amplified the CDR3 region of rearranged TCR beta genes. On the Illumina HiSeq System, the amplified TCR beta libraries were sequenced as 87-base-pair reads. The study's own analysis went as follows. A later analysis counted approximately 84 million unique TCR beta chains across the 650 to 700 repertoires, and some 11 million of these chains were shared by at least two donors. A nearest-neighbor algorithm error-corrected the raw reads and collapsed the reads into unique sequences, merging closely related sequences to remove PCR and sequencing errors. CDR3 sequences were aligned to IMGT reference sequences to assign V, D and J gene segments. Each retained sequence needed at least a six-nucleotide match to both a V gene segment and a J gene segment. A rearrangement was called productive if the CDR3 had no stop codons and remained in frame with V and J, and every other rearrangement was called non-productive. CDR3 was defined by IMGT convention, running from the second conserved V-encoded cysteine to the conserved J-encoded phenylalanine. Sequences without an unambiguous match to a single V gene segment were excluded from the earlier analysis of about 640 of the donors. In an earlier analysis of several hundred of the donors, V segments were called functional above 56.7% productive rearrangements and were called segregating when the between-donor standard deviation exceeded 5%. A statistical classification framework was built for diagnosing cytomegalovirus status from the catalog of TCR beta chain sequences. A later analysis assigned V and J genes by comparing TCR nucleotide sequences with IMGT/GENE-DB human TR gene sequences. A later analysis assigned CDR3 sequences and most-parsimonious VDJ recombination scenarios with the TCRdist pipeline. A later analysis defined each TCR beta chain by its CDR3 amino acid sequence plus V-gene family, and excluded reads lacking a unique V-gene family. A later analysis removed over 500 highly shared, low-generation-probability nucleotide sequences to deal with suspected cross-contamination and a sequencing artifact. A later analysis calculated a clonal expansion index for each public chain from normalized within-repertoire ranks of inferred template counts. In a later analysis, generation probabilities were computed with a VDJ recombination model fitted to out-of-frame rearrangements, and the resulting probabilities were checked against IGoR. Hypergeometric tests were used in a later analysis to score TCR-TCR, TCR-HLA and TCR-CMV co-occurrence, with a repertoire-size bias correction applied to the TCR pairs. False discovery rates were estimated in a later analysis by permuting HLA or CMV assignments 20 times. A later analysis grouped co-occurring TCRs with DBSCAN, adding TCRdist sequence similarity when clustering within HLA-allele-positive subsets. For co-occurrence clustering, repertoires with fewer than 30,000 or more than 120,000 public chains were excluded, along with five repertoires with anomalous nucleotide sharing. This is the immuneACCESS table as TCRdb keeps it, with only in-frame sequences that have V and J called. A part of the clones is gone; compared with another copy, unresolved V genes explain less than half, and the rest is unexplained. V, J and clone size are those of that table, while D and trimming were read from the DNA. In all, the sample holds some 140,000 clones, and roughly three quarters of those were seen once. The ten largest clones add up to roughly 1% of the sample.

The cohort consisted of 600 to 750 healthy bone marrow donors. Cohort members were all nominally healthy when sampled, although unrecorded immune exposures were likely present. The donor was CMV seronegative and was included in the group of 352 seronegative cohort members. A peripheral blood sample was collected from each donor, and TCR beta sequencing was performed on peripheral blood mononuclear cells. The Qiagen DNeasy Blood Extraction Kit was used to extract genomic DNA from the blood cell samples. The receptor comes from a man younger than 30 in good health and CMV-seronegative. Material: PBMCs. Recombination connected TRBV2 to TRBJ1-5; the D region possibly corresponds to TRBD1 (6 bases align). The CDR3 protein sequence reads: CASSEAFVGRDTQPQHF. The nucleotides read TGTGCCAGCAGTGAAGCTTTTGTCGGAAGGGACACTCAGCCCCAGCATTTT. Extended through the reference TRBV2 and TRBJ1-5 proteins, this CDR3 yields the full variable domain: EPEVTQTPSHQVTQMGQEVILRCVPISNHLYFYWYRQILGQKVEFLVSFYNNEISEKSEIFDDQFSVERPDGSNFTLKIRSTKLEDSAMYFCASSEAFVGRDTQPQHFGDGTRLSIL.